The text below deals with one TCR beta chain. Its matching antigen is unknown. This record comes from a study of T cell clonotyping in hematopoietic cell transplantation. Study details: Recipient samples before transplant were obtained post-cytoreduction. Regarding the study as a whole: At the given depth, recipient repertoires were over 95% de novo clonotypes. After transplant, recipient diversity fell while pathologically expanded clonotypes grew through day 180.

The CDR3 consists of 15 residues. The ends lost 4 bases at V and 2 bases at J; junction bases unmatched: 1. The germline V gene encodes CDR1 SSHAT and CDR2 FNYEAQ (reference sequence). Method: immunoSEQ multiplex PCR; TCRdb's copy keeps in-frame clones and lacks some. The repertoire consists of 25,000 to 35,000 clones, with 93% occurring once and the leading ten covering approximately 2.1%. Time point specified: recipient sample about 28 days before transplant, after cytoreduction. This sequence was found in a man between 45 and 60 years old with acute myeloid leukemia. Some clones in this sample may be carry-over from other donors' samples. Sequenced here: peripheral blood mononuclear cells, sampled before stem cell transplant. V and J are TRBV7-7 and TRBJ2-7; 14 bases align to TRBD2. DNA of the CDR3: TGTGCCAGCAGCTCGGGACTAGCGGGGGCCTACGAGCAGTACTTC. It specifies CASSSGLAGAYEQYF.